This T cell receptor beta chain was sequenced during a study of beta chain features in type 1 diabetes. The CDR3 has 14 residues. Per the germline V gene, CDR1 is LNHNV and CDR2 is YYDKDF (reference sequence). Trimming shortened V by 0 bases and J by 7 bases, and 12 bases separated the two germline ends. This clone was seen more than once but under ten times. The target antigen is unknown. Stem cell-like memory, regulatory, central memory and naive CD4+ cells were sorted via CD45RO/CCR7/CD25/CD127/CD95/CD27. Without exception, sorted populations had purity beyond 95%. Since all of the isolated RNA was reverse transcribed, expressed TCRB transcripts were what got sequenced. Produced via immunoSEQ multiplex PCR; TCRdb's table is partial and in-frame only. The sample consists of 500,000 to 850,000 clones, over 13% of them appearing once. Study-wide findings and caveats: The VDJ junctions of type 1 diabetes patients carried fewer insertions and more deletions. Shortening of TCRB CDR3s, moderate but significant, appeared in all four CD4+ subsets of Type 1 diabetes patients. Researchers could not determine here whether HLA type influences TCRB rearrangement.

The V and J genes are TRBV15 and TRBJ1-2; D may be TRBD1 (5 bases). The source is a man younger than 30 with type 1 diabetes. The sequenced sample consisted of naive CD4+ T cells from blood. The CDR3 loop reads CATSRDSWQGGYTF. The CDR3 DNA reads TGTGCCACCAGCAGAGATAGTTGGCAGGGTGGCTACACCTTC.